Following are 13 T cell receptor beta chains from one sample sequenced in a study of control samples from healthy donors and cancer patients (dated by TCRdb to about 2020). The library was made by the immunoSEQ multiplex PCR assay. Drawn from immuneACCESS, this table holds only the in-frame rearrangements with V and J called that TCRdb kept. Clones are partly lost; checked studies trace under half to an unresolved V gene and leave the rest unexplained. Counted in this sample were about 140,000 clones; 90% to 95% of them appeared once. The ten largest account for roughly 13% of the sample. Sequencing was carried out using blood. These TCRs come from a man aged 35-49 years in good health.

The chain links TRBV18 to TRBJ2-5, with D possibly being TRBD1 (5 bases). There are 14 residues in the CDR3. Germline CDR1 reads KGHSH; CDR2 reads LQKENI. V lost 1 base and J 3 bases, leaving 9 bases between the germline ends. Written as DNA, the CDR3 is TGTGCCAGCTCACCACGTCTAGGGGAAGAGACCCAGTACTTC. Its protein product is CASSPRLGEETQYF. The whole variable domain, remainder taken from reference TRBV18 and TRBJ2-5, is NAGVMQNPRHLVRRRGQEARLRCSPMKGHSHVYWYRQLPEEGLKFMVYLQKENIIDESGMPKERFSAEFPKEGPSILRIQQVVRGDSAAYFCASSPRLGEETQYFGPGTRLLVL.

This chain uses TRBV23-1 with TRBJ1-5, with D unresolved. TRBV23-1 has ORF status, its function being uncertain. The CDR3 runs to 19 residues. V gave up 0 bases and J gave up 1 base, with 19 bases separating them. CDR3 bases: TGCGCCAGCAGTCAATCGGGGAATACGGATGGCCGGAGCAATCAGCCCCAGCATTTT. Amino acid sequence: CASSQSGNTDGRSNQPQHF.

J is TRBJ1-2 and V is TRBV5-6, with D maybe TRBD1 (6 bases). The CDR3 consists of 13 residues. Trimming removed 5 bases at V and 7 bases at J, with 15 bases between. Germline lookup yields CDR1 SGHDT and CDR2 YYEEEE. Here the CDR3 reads CASSWTEESGYTF. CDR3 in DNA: TGTGCCAGCAGTTGGACAGAGGAGTCTGGCTACACCTTC.

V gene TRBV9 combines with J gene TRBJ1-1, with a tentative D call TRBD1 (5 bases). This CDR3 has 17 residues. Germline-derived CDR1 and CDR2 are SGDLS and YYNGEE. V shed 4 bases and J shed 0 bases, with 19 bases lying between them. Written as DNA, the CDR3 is TGTGCCAGCAGCTCAGCACAGGCGTCCCTTATGAACACTGAAGCTTTCTTT. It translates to CASSSAQASLMNTEAFF.

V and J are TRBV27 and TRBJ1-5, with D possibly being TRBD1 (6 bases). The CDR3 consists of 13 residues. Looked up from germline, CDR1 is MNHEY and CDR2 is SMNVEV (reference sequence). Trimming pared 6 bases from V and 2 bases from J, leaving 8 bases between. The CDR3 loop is CASSYRGNQPQHF. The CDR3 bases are TGTGCCAGCAGCTACAGGGGCAATCAGCCCCAGCATTTT.

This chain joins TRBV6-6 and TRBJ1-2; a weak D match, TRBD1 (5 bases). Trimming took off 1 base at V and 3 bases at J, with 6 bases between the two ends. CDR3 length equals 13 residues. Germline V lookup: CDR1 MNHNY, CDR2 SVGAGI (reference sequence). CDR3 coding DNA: TGTGCCAGCAGTTACTTACAGGACTATGGCTACACCTTC. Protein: CASSYLQDYGYTF.

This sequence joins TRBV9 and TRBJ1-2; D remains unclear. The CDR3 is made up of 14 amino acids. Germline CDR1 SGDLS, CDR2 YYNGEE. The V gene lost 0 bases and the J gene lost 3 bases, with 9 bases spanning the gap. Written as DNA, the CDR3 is TGTGCCAGCAGCGTAGAAGGGTGGGACTATGGCTACACCTTC. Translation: CASSVEGWDYGYTF.

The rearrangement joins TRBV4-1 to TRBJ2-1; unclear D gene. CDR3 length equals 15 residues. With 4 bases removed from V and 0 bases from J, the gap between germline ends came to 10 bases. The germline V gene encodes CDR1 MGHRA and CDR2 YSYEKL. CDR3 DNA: TGCGCCAGCAGCCTTCTCCAGAGCTCCTACAATGAGCAGTTCTTC. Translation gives CASSLLQSSYNEQFF.

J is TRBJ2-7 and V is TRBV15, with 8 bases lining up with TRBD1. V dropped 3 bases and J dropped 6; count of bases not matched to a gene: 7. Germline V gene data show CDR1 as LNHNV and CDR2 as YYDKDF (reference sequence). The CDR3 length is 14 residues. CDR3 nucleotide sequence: TGTGCCACCAGCAGCAGGGGGCGCGGTGGCGAGCAGTACTTC. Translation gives CATSSRGRGGEQYF.

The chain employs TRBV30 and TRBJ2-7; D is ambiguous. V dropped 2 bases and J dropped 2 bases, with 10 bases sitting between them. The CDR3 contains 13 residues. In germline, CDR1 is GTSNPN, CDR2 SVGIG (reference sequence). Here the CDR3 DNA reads TGTGCCTGGAGTTCCCTGGCGGCCTACGAGCAGTACTTC. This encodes CAWSSLAAYEQYF.

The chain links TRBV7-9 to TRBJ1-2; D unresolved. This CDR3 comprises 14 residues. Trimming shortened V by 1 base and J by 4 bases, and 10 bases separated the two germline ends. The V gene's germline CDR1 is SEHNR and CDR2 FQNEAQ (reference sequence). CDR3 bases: TGTGCCAGCAGCTTAGTAGGTCGCTCCTATGGCTACACCTTC. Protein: CASSLVGRSYGYTF. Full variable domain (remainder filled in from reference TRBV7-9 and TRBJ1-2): DTGVSQNPRHKITKRGQNVTFRCDPISEHNRLYWYRQTLGQGPEFLTYFQNEAQLEKSRLLSDRFSAERPKGSFSTLEIQRTEQGDSAMYLCASSLVGRSYGYTFGSGTRLTVV.

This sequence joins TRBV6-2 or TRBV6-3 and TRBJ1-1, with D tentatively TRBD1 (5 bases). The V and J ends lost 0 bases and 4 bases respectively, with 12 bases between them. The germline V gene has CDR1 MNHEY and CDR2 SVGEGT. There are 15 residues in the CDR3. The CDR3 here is CASSYSLRVITEAFF. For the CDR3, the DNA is TGTGCCAGCAGTTACTCTCTCAGGGTCATCACTGAAGCTTTCTTT.

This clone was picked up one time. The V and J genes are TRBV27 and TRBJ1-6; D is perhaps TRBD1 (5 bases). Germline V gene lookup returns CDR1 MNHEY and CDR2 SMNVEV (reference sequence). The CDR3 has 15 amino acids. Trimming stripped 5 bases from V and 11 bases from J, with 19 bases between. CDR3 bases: TGTGCCAGCAGTCCCGAAACGGCAGGGTTGCCACCCCTCCACTTT. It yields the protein CASSPETAGLPPLHF.